The 29 T cell receptor beta chains presented below share a single source sample, sequenced in a study of cytotoxic CD8 clonotypes in ibrutinib-treated CLL. TCRdb's copy holds only in-frame clones and misses some; the assay was immunoSEQ multiplex PCR. The sample contains about 310,000 clones, more than 65% of which appear only once. The sequences come from PBMCs, collected before ibrutinib treatment. These receptors were taken from a human donor with chronic lymphocytic leukemia.

V gene TRBV5-8 combines with J gene TRBJ1-2; 10 bases are shared with TRBD1. Trimming cost V 4 bases and J 7 bases; bases outside gene matches: 4. This CDR3 is 13 amino acids long. The germline V gene encodes CDR1 SGHTS and CDR2 YDEGEE. The CDR3 nucleotides are TGTGCCAGCAGCGCAGACAGGGGGCCTGGCTACACCTTC. Protein product: CASSADRGPGYTF. The complete variable domain, with remaining parts taken from reference TRBV5-8 and TRBJ1-2, reads EAGVTQSPTHLIKTRGQQATLRCSPISGHTSVYWYQQALGLGLQFLLWYDEGEERNRGNFPPRFSGRQFPNYSSELNVNALELEDSALYLCASSADRGPGYTFGSGTRLTVV.

The chain couples TRBV5-1 to TRBJ2-2; maybe TRBD1 (6 bases). The CDR3 is 14 amino acids. With 0 bases removed from V and 4 bases from J, the gap between germline ends came to 7 bases. Germline V gene data show CDR1 as SGHRS and CDR2 as YFSETQ. CDR3 loop: CASSLGTATGELFF. The CDR3 region has the DNA TGCGCCAGCAGCTTGGGGACAGCCACCGGGGAGCTGTTTTTT.

This chain links TRBV9 with TRBJ1-5; 7 positions agree with TRBD1. The CDR3 has 15 residues. With V trimmed by 3 bases and J by 3 bases, 6 bases remained unmatched. Germline CDR1 is SGDLS and CDR2 is YYNGEE. The CDR3 loop is CASSGEGQPNQPQHF. DNA for the CDR3: TGTGCCAGCAGCGGGGAGGGACAGCCCAATCAGCCCCAGCATTTT.

This chain connects TRBV28 to TRBJ2-7, with TRBD1 matching 7 bases. There are 14 residues in the CDR3. Germline V gene sequence: CDR1 MDHEN, CDR2 SYDVKM. The V gene end was trimmed by 1 base and the J gene end by 4 bases; junction bases not matched to a gene: 4. Here the CDR3 reads CASSLYPGGYEQYF. CDR3 DNA sequence: TGTGCCAGCAGTTTATATCCAGGGGGTTACGAGCAGTACTTC. Full variable domain (rest looked up from reference TRBV28 and TRBJ2-7): DVKVTQSSRYLVKRTGEKVFLECVQDMDHENMFWYRQDPGLGLRLIYFSYDVKMKEKGDIPEGYSVSREKKERFSLILESASTNQTSMYLCASSLYPGGYEQYFGPGTRLTVT.

The V call is TRBV6-1, the J call TRBJ2-1; 7 nucleotides match TRBD2. The CDR3 is 16 amino acids. Per the germline V gene, CDR1 is MNHNS and CDR2 is SASEGT. V lost 3 bases to trimming and J lost 2 bases; unmatched junction nucleotides: 7. The CDR3 sequence is CASSDFFGRPYNEQFF. CDR3 nucleotides: TGTGCCAGCAGTGACTTTTTCGGGAGGCCCTACAATGAGCAGTTCTTC.

This clone was counted a few times. This sequence joins TRBV4-3 and TRBJ2-1, with D possibly matching TRBD2 (7 bases). V was shortened by 0 bases and J by 4 bases, with 16 bases between the two germline ends. CDR3 length: 17 residues. Per germline, CDR1 LGHNA and CDR2 YSLEER. CDR3 amino acids: CASSQDRGGVRYNEQFF. CDR3 bases: TGCGCCAGCAGCCAAGATAGGGGGGGAGTCAGGTACAATGAGCAGTTCTTC.

In its sample, this clone was seen once. The V gene is TRBV25-1, the J gene TRBJ2-7, with D tentatively TRBD2 (5 bases). This CDR3 contains 12 residues. The V end was cut by 2 bases, the J end by 3 bases, with 5 bases between. Germline-derived CDR1 and CDR2 are MGHDK and SYGVNS. Here the CDR3 DNA reads TGTGCCAGCAGTGAACGGGGCTACGAGCAGTACTTC. Residues: CASSERGYEQYF.

This chain connects TRBV5-6 to TRBJ1-4, with D maybe TRBD1 (5 bases). V was trimmed by 0 bases and J by 5 bases, leaving 8 bases between them. CDR3 length: 14 residues. Germline V gives CDR1 SGHDT, CDR2 YYEEEE. As DNA, the CDR3 is TGTGCCAGCAGCTTGGTAGGGGACAATGAAAAACTGTTTTTT. This sequence encodes CASSLVGDNEKLFF.

This sequence joins TRBV9 and TRBJ1-2; no clear D gene. The CDR3 length is 18 residues. CDR1 and CDR2 from the germline V gene are SGDLS and YYNGEE. V was clipped by 0 bases and J by 5 bases, with 23 bases between them. The CDR3 DNA reads as TGTGCCAGCAGCGTAGGTGGTAACGTCCAGAGCACGGGATATGGCTACACCTTC. Encoded protein: CASSVGGNVQSTGYGYTF.

The J gene is TRBJ2-1, the V gene TRBV2; 10 bases are a match to TRBD1. CDR1 is SNHLY and CDR2 is FYNNEI in the germline V gene. The CDR3 loop spans 15 amino acids. The V and J ends lost 2 bases and 9 bases, in that order; junction bases with no gene match: 7. In nucleotides, the CDR3 is TGTGCCAGCAGTGAAATAGACAGGGGGCTGGGTGAGCAGTTCTTC. This codes for CASSEIDRGLGEQFF.

V gene TRBV4-1 combines with J gene TRBJ1-5; no definite D call. The CDR3 runs to 14 residues. Trimming removed 0 bases at V and 3 bases at J, with 6 bases between. CDR1 and CDR2 (germline): MGHRA, YSYEKL. The CDR3 sequence is CASSQDRTNQPQHF. The CDR3 DNA reads as TGCGCCAGCAGCCAAGATCGGACCAATCAGCCCCAGCATTTT.

The chain has TRBV10-1 and TRBJ2-7, with D unclear. CDR1 is WNHNN, CDR2 SYGVQD, per germline (reference sequence). V lost 8 bases and J 6 bases, leaving 29 bases between the germline ends. This CDR3 comprises 17 residues. The CDR3 bases are TGCGCCAGCCAGCGTTTCAGCGTTTCTTGGGAACTGTGCGAGCAGTACTTC. Residues: CASQRFSVSWELCEQYF.

The V gene is TRBV5-1, the J gene TRBJ2-7; TRBD2 aligns across 12 bases. V trimming: 6 bases; J trimming: 5 bases; junction bases outside the gene matches: 15. Per the germline V gene, CDR1 is SGHRS and CDR2 is YFSETQ. This CDR3 has 17 residues. CDR3 sequence (DNA): TGCGCCAGCACCCAGGACCGACTAGCGGGAGCTGTAGACGAGCAGTACTTC. It specifies CASTQDRLAGAVDEQYF. Combining the CDR3 with reference TRBV5-1 and TRBJ2-7 gives the whole variable domain KAGVTQTPRYLIKTRGQQVTLSCSPISGHRSVSWYQQTPGQGLQFLFEYFSETQRNKGNFPGRFSGRQFSNSRSEMNVSTLELGDSALYLCASTQDRLAGAVDEQYFGPGTRLTVT.

The chain uses TRBV7-2 and TRBJ1-1; D is unclear. The ends were cut back, 7 bases at V and 3 bases at J, with 15 bases in the middle. CDR1 is SGHTA, CDR2 FQGNSA, per germline. This CDR3 region has 14 residues. CDR3 bases: TGTGCCAGCACCACCGGACCGTGGGACACTGAAGCTTTCTTT. Its translation is CASTTGPWDTEAFF.

J is TRBJ2-3 and V is TRBV21-1; TRBD2 is the table's D call, not checked against the DNA. TRBV21-1 is shown as a pseudogene. The CDR3 length is 18 residues. In nucleotides, the CDR3 is TGTGCCAGCAGCAAAGAGCGGGCAGCCGATTCCCTCACAGATACGCAGTATTTT. It encodes CASSKERAADSLTDTQYF.

The chain recombines TRBV15 with TRBJ2-7; 10 positions agree with TRBD2. V shed 4 bases and J 7 bases; nucleotides not matched to a gene: 13. Germline V gene data show CDR1 as LNHNV and CDR2 as YYDKDF (reference sequence). The CDR3 length is 16 residues. This CDR3 is CATSTIAGGRENEQYF. For the CDR3, the DNA is TGTGCCACCAGCACGATAGCGGGAGGTCGAGAGAATGAGCAGTACTTC.

The genes are TRBV5-1 and TRBJ2-1, with D unresolved. The germline V and J ends were trimmed by 5 bases and 0 bases, with 6 bases remaining between them. Germline V gene lookup returns CDR1 SGHRS and CDR2 YFSETQ. This CDR3 is 13 amino acids long. CDR3 DNA: TGCGCCAGCAGTTACTACTCCTACAATGAGCAGTTCTTC. It encodes CASSYYSYNEQFF.

The chain couples TRBV28 to TRBJ1-2; D is unclear. This CDR3 has 13 amino acids. The ends were cut back, 2 bases at V and 2 bases at J, with 6 bases in the middle. The germline V gene has CDR1 MDHEN and CDR2 SYDVKM. The CDR3 DNA follows: TGTGCCAGCAGTTTAGACGGGAACTATGGCTACACCTTC. Its protein is CASSLDGNYGYTF.

This chain joins TRBV6-5 and TRBJ1-2; 8 bases fit TRBD1. V lost 0 bases and J lost 7; bases outside the gene matches: 10. Germline CDR1 MNHEY, CDR2 SVGAGI. This CDR3 contains 16 residues. The CDR3 coding sequence is TGTGCCAGCAGTTACTCTGGCCCCCAGGGGGCCCGTGGCTACACCTTC. It is translated as CASSYSGPQGARGYTF.

The rearrangement links TRBV4-1 to TRBJ1-2; TRBD1 matches at 10 bases. V trimming: 3 bases; J trimming: 3 bases; junction bases outside the gene matches: 7. From germline, CDR1 is MGHRA and CDR2 YSYEKL. The CDR3 sequence is 16 residues long. The CDR3 DNA follows: TGCGCCAGCAGCCAGGGACAGGGGCGGGTTGACTATGGCTACACCTTC. As protein: CASSQGQGRVDYGYTF.

V and J are TRBV28 and TRBJ2-7, with 8 nucleotides matching TRBD2. This CDR3 region has 14 residues. V shed 6 bases, J shed 2 bases, and the junction held 6 bases outside the gene matches. Looked up from germline, CDR1 is MDHEN and CDR2 is SYDVKM. DNA for the CDR3: TGTGCCAGCAGCGGAAGCGGGAGCACCTACGAGCAGTACTTC. It codes for CASSGSGSTYEQYF.

J is TRBJ1-4 and V is TRBV30; D not certain. The V and J ends lost 4 bases and 0 bases respectively, with 9 bases between them. Germline V CDR1 and CDR2: GTSNPN, SVGIG (reference sequence). This CDR3 spans 14 amino acids. CDR3 bases: TGTGCCTGGACCCTACTCGCAACTAATGAAAAACTGTTTTTT. Protein: CAWTLLATNEKLFF.

The V and J genes are TRBV7-2 and TRBJ1-5; maybe TRBD1 (6 bases). The V gene lost 5 bases and the J gene lost 10 bases, with 15 bases spanning the gap. Germline CDR1 and CDR2: SGHTA and FQGNSA. The CDR3 is 13 amino acids. CDR3 in amino acids: CASSPEYRVPQHF. The CDR3, as DNA: TGTGCCAGCAGCCCCGAGTACAGGGTTCCCCAGCATTTT.

This clone was seen only a few times. The rearrangement links TRBV4-3 to TRBJ1-1; D not resolved. With 1 base removed from V and 8 bases from J, the gap between germline ends came to 14 bases. The CDR3 sequence is 14 residues long. From germline, CDR1 is LGHNA and CDR2 YSLEER. This CDR3 is CASSQVDWAKEAFF. The CDR3 bases are TGCGCCAGCAGCCAAGTTGACTGGGCGAAGGAAGCTTTCTTT.

The chain uses TRBV5-5 and TRBJ1-2; 7 bases are shared with TRBD1. V was pared by 4 bases and J by 8 bases, with 17 bases of the junction left unmatched. CDR1 SGHKS and CDR2 YYEKEE come from the germline V gene (reference sequence). The CDR3 loop spans 16 amino acids. The CDR3 region is CASSLDRDRLTGGYTF. The CDR3 bases are TGTGCCAGCAGCCTCGACCGGGACAGACTCACAGGAGGCTACACCTTC.

CDR3 in DNA: TGCAGTGCTAGAATATACAATGAGCAGTTCTTC. Translating it yields CSARIYNEQFF. The V and J genes are TRBV20-1 and TRBJ2-1; D is uncertain. The CDR3 extends over 11 amino acids. The V gene lost 2 bases and the J gene lost 4 bases, with 3 bases spanning the gap. The V gene's germline CDR1 is DFQATT and CDR2 SNEGSKA (reference sequence).

This clone was recorded only once. The rearrangement uses TRBV5-4 and TRBJ2-3, with TRBD1 matching 9 bases. Germline V gene data show CDR1 as SGHNT and CDR2 as YYREEE (reference sequence). J lost 0 bases, V lost 4 bases, and 3 bases had no gene match. This CDR3 has 15 residues. CDR3 sequence: CASSRQGGSTDTQYF. DNA for the CDR3: TGTGCCAGCAGCCGACAGGGGGGGAGCACAGATACGCAGTATTTT.

The chain is built from TRBV5-1 and TRBJ1-3; D possibly corresponds to TRBD1 (6 bases). The CDR3 totals 17 residues. Per the germline V gene, CDR1 is SGHRS and CDR2 is YFSETQ. Deletions cut 5 bases from V and 0 bases from J, with 18 bases between. Here the CDR3 reads CASRPTTGSLSGNTIYF. CDR3 coding DNA: TGCGCCAGCAGACCTACCACAGGGTCACTCTCTGGAAACACCATATATTTT. The complete variable domain, with remaining parts taken from reference TRBV5-1 and TRBJ1-3, reads KAGVTQTPRYLIKTRGQQVTLSCSPISGHRSVSWYQQTPGQGLQFLFEYFSETQRNKGNFPGRFSGRQFSNSRSEMNVSTLELGDSALYLCASRPTTGSLSGNTIYFGEGSWLTVV.

The rearrangement joins TRBV28 to TRBJ2-7; tentatively, D is TRBD2 (6 bases). Trimming took off 6 bases at V and 4 bases at J, with 19 bases between the two ends. This CDR3 region has 15 residues. Germline V gives CDR1 MDHEN, CDR2 SYDVKM. CDR3 coding DNA: TGTGCCAGCAGACCAGTAGCGGTGGTGACTTACGAGCAGTACTTC. Translation: CASRPVAVVTYEQYF.